The entry that follows covers one T cell receptor beta chain sequence. No antigen is known for it. The assay was immunoSEQ multiplex PCR, and TCRdb's table has in-frame clones only and misses some. Seen here are around 60,000 clones, 45% to 65% observed once, and the top ten hold under 15%. Trimming removed 5 bases at V and 3 bases at J, with 16 bases between. CDR3 length: 15 residues. The V gene's germline CDR1 is SGHKS and CDR2 YYEKEE (reference sequence). The TCR beta libraries used 2 to 2.5 micrograms of genomic DNA that came from cryopreserved PBMCs. This sample stems from a study of cytotoxic CD8 clonotypes in ibrutinib-treated CLL. Study-level background: The patients, under 13 relapsed/refractory and roughly 15 treatment-naive, included about 18 who were IGHV unmutated. Patients gave response samples after a median around eleven months of treatment, range 6 to 36.

Study results and caveats: Private clonotypes, not public ones, expanded at ibrutinib response.

The sample was PBMCs, taken after 12 months of ibrutinib treatment. The receptor comes from a human donor with chronic lymphocytic leukemia. V usage is TRBV5-5 and J usage is TRBJ2-3; D might be TRBD1 or TRBD2, each matching 5 bases. Written as DNA, the CDR3 is TGTGCCAGCAGTTTCCGGGACCTTTTTACAGATACGCAGTATTTT. It specifies CASSFRDLFTDTQYF.